Presented here are 25 T cell receptor beta chains from one specimen sequenced in a study of response to subunit inactivated influenza vaccine. TCRdb redid the calling of the RT-PCR reads with MiXCR, one entry per CDR3 protein. The profile covers about 780,000 distinct CDR3 sequences, with around a sixth appearing a single time and 11% taken by the ten largest. The input for sequencing was PBMCs from blood, taken 4 to 6 days after vaccination. The receptors shown here come from a middle-aged man who received an inactivated influenza vaccine.

This chain connects TRBV4-3 to TRBJ2-2; 15 bases are shared with TRBD2. The trim removed 3 bases at V and 7 bases at J, leaving 6 bases unmatched. The CDR3 has 17 residues. Germline assignment: CDR1 LGHNA and CDR2 YSLEER. Here the CDR3 reads CASSQTLGLAGGGELFF. The CDR3 DNA reads TGCGCCAGCAGCCAGACTCTGGGACTAGCGGGAGGCGGGGAGCTGTTTTTT.

This clonotype has just a few counts. This chain links TRBV15 with TRBJ2-2; 7 nucleotides agree with TRBD2. With 4 bases clipped from V and 0 bases from J, the junction kept 14 bases outside the gene matches. The CDR3 is 19 amino acids. The germline V gene has CDR1 LNHNV and CDR2 YYDKDF (reference sequence). CDR3 DNA sequence: TGTGCCACCAGCATACCTTTTGAGGGAGGGTTCGCGAACACCGGGGAGCTGTTTTTT. Amino acid sequence: CATSIPFEGGFANTGELFF.

The chain employs TRBV7-2 and TRBJ1-1, with 9 bases fitting TRBD1. V shed 4 bases and J 4 bases; nucleotides not matched to a gene: 4. The CDR3 sequence is 14 residues long. CDR1 is SGHTA and CDR2 is FQGNSA in the germline V gene. The CDR3 coding sequence is TGTGCCAGCAGCTGGCCGGGACAGGGCACTGAAGCTTTCTTT. It translates to CASSWPGQGTEAFF.

This clonotype was seen only a few times. The genes are TRBV12-3 or TRBV12-4 and TRBJ2-5; 7 bases agree with TRBD1. This CDR3 is 13 amino acids long. The V segment lost 5 bases and the J segment 6 bases; nucleotides outside the gene matches: 6. CDR3: CASSQDREKTQYF. Here the CDR3 DNA reads TGTGCCAGCAGTCAAGACAGGGAAAAGACCCAGTACTTC.

The chain is built from TRBV27 and TRBJ1-4; D possibly corresponds to TRBD1 (5 bases). Trimming left V 6 bases short and J 8 bases short, with 13 bases between. The CDR3 has 13 amino acids. The V gene's germline CDR1 is MNHEY and CDR2 SMNVEV (reference sequence). CDR3 bases: TGTGCCAGCAGCTACAGGTGGGAGGAAAAACTGTTTTTT. Its translation is CASSYRWEEKLFF.

A few counts support this clonotype. The chain joins TRBV29-1 to TRBJ2-2; TRBD1 agrees at 7 bases. The CDR3 has 14 amino acids. CDR1 is SQVTM and CDR2 is ANQGSEA in the germline V gene. Unmatched junction bases numbered 6, after V lost 4 bases and J lost 4 bases. The DNA of the CDR3 is TGCAGCGTTGGGGTAGGGGGCTCCACCGGGGAGCTGTTTTTT. Translated: CSVGVGGSTGELFF.

This clonotype was counted only a few times. The chain joins TRBV4-1 to TRBJ2-6; 8 bases agree with TRBD2. There are 17 residues in the CDR3. CDR1 and CDR2 from the germline V gene are MGHRA and YSYEKL. The ends lost 1 base at V and 0 bases at J; junction bases unmatched: 2. The DNA for the CDR3 is TGCGCCAGCAGCCAAGCTAGCGGGTACTCTGGGGCCAACGTCCTGACTTTC. Translating gives CASSQASGYSGANVLTF.

The rearrangement links TRBV6-2 or TRBV6-3 to TRBJ1-1, with D hard to call. The CDR3 is 14 residues long. CDR1 and CDR2 from the germline V gene are MNHEY and SVGEGT. Trimming left V 5 bases short and J 1 base short, with 11 bases between. CDR3 region: CASSPPWSNTEAFF. CDR3 DNA sequence: TGTGCCAGCAGTCCCCCCTGGTCGAACACTGAAGCTTTCTTT.

The chain recombines TRBV6-5 with TRBJ2-7; D call uncertain. V gave up 4 bases and J gave up 4 bases, with 17 bases separating them. The CDR3 spans 15 residues. Germline values: CDR1 MNHEY, CDR2 SVGAGI. The DNA for the CDR3 is TGTGCCAGCAGTTCTCTGATCCTGGGTTTGTACGAGCAGTACTTC. This gives the protein CASSSLILGLYEQYF.

This clonotype turned up a few times. V gene TRBV6-5 combines with J gene TRBJ2-7; 8 positions agree with TRBD1. The length of the CDR3 is 16 residues. Germline CDR1 and CDR2: MNHEY and SVGAGI. Trimming at V came to 0 bases and at J to 7 bases, leaving 11 bases not matched to a gene. The CDR3 loop is CASSYSSGQGFFEQYF. CDR3 in DNA: TGTGCCAGCAGTTACTCGAGCGGACAGGGCTTTTTTGAGCAGTACTTC.

A few counts support this clonotype. V gene TRBV5-1 combines with J gene TRBJ2-3, with a weak D call TRBD1 (5 bases). V shed 4 bases and J shed 5 bases, with 17 bases lying between them. CDR1 and CDR2 from the germline V gene are SGHRS and YFSETQ. The CDR3 length is 15 residues. The CDR3 nucleotides read TGCGCCAGCAGCCCAGAGACAGTAGCAGTAGATACGCAGTATTTT. Its protein is CASSPETVAVDTQYF.

This chain joins TRBV27 and TRBJ2-1; 9 bases are shared with TRBD2. The CDR3 spans 16 residues. Looked up from germline, CDR1 is MNHEY and CDR2 is SMNVEV (reference sequence). J was trimmed by 0 bases and V by 6 bases; bases with no gene match: 6. CDR3: CASREAGGPSYNEQFF. In nucleotides, the CDR3 is TGTGCCAGCAGAGAAGCGGGAGGACCCTCCTACAATGAGCAGTTCTTC.

This clonotype was recorded many times. This chain joins TRBV10-1 and TRBJ2-2; D unresolved. CDR3 size: 14 residues. CDR1 and CDR2 (germline): WNHNN, SYGVQD (reference sequence). V lost 0 bases and J 6 bases, leaving 8 bases between the germline ends. Here the CDR3 reads CASSESMAPGELFF. The CDR3 DNA reads as TGCGCCAGCAGTGAGTCAATGGCACCCGGGGAGCTGTTTTTT.

The chain combines TRBV4-2 with TRBJ2-5; 7 nucleotides line up with TRBD2. J gave up 4 bases and V 5 bases, and 10 bases lay outside the gene matches. This CDR3 has 15 amino acids. From germline, CDR1 is LGHNA and CDR2 YNFKEQ. CDR3 protein: CASSIWTSRGETQYF. DNA of the CDR3: TGTGCCAGCAGCATATGGACTAGTCGAGGAGAGACCCAGTACTTC.

In this sample, this clonotype turned up a few times. The chain has TRBV10-3 and TRBJ2-1; D unclear. Trimming cost V 0 bases and J 4 bases, with 13 bases left between them. Per germline, CDR1 ENHRY and CDR2 SYGVKD. This CDR3 contains 16 residues. This CDR3 reads CAISESEWGSYNEQFF. CDR3 coding DNA: TGTGCCATCAGTGAGTCCGAATGGGGTTCTTACAATGAGCAGTTCTTC.

This clonotype was detected only once. The genes are TRBV2 and TRBJ1-2; a possible D gene is TRBD1 (5 bases). V gave up 4 bases and J gave up 8 bases, with 17 bases separating them. Per germline, CDR1 SNHLY and CDR2 FYNNEI. This CDR3 contains 14 residues. The CDR3, as DNA: TGTGCCAGCAGTGGGGGGATGGATCTCTCGGGCTACACCTTC. Amino acid sequence: CASSGGMDLSGYTF.

The J gene is TRBJ2-1, the V gene TRBV20-1; 10 bases are a match to TRBD2. Trimming took 8 bases from V and 5 from J; bases not matched to a gene: 6. The CDR3 runs 13 residues. In germline, CDR1 is DFQATT, CDR2 SNEGSKA (reference sequence). The CDR3 reads CSTRAGGHNEQFF. The CDR3 DNA reads as TGCAGTACCAGAGCGGGAGGGCACAATGAGCAGTTCTTC.

The chain uses TRBV29-1 and TRBJ2-3; unclear D gene. The germline V gene has CDR1 SQVTM and CDR2 ANQGSEA. Trimming took off 3 bases at V and 1 base at J, with 11 bases between the two ends. The CDR3 loop spans 14 amino acids. CDR3 loop: CSVDEWVGTDTQYF. CDR3 nucleotides: TGCAGCGTTGATGAATGGGTGGGCACAGATACGCAGTATTTT.

This sequence joins TRBV2 and TRBJ1-1; D not certain. From germline, CDR1 is SNHLY and CDR2 FYNNEI. The CDR3 consists of 13 residues. V was shortened by 3 bases and J by 4 bases, with 9 bases between the two germline ends. The CDR3: CASSDWGGTEAFF. The CDR3 coding sequence is TGTGCCAGCAGTGACTGGGGAGGCACTGAAGCTTTCTTT.

This clonotype has a handful of counts. The V and J genes are TRBV5-1 and TRBJ2-3; D is uncertain. The ends were cut back, 0 bases at V and 7 bases at J, with 6 bases in the middle. This CDR3 is built from 12 residues. Germline CDR1 SGHRS, CDR2 YFSETQ. CDR3 DNA: TGCGCCAGCAGCTTGGTTCCTAATACGCAGTATTTT. It specifies CASSLVPNTQYF. Variable domain in full (rest from reference TRBV5-1 and TRBJ2-3): KAGVTQTPRYLIKTRGQQVTLSCSPISGHRSVSWYQQTPGQGLQFLFEYFSETQRNKGNFPGRFSGRQFSNSRSEMNVSTLELGDSALYLCASSLVPNTQYFGPGTRLTVL.

There are a few counts of this clonotype. J is TRBJ1-3 and V is TRBV4-2; TRBD1 is a possible D gene (6 bases). V was pared by 4 bases and J by 1 base, with 14 bases between. Germline V gene lookup returns CDR1 LGHNA and CDR2 YNFKEQ. The CDR3 has 16 amino acids. The CDR3 is CASSPWTEGSGNTIYF. The CDR3 bases are TGTGCCAGCAGCCCCTGGACAGAGGGTTCTGGAAACACCATATATTTT.

This chain joins TRBV12-3 or TRBV12-4 and TRBJ1-1; no firm D call. This CDR3 is 13 amino acids long. With 6 bases removed from V and 0 bases from J, the gap between germline ends came to 8 bases. The CDR3 loop is CASRSSMNTEAFF. The DNA for the CDR3 is TGTGCCAGCAGATCGTCCATGAACACTGAAGCTTTCTTT.

The rearrangement joins TRBV4-3 to TRBJ2-1; 7 nucleotides align to TRBD2. Germline values: CDR1 LGHNA, CDR2 YSLEER. CDR3 length equals 15 residues. Trimming took 3 bases from V and 7 from J; bases not matched to a gene: 9. The CDR3 is CASSHAWGGDNEQFF. DNA of the CDR3: TGCGCCAGCAGCCACGCATGGGGGGGAGATAATGAGCAGTTCTTC.

The chain has TRBV12-3 or TRBV12-4 and TRBJ2-1, with D uncertain. Trimming took 6 bases from V and 2 from J, leaving 11 bases between them. This CDR3 comprises 14 residues. The CDR3 sequence: CASSRSEAYNEQFF. The CDR3 region has the DNA TGTGCCAGCAGCCGATCTGAGGCCTACAATGAGCAGTTCTTC.

A few counts support this clonotype. The chain links TRBV6-2 or TRBV6-3 to TRBJ2-4, with 7 bases aligning to TRBD1. The J segment lost 3 bases and the V segment lost 5 bases, leaving 13 bases of the junction unmatched. The germline V gene has CDR1 MNHEY and CDR2 SVGEGT. There are 17 residues in the CDR3. The CDR3 spells CASSTPTGVGVKNIQYF. CDR3 bases: TGTGCCAGCAGTACCCCAACAGGGGTTGGGGTCAAAAACATTCAGTACTTC.